Below are 12 T cell receptor beta chains sequenced from a single sample in a study of blood T cell repertoires in COVID-19. Only in-frame clones appear in the TCRdb table, and some are missing; sequencing was by immunoSEQ multiplex PCR. This table has roughly 46,000 clones, approximately 83% appearing once. Sequences were obtained from peripheral blood. These receptors were obtained from a human donor in a cohort sampled during active COVID-19. The donor label of this sample is uncertain.

The chain links TRBV9 to TRBJ2-3, with 13 bases fitting TRBD2. This CDR3 comprises 18 residues. The germline CDR1 and CDR2 sequences are SGDLS and YYNGEE. The trim removed 0 bases at V and 0 bases at J, leaving 4 bases unmatched. The CDR3 region is CASSVEGLAGTSTDTQYF. The DNA for the CDR3 is TGTGCCAGCAGCGTAGAGGGACTAGCGGGAACTAGCACAGATACGCAGTATTTT.

The gene calls are TRBV7-2 and TRBJ1-5, with D perhaps TRBD1 (6 bases). CDR3 length: 13 amino acids. Trimming stripped 4 bases from V and 5 bases from J, with 9 bases between. Germline V gene lookup returns CDR1 SGHTA and CDR2 FQGNSA. The CDR3 protein is CASSSRQDQPQHF. In nucleotides, the CDR3 is TGTGCCAGCAGCTCTCGACAGGATCAGCCCCAGCATTTT.

This chain uses TRBV12-5 with TRBJ2-1, with 11 bases that match TRBD2. V trimming: 2 bases; J trimming: 8 bases; junction bases outside the gene matches: 26. The CDR3 consists of 22 residues. Germline values: CDR1 LGHNT, CDR2 FRNRAP. The CDR3 is CASGLPPVWASGGPYPRDEQFF. Written as DNA, the CDR3 is TGTGCTAGTGGTTTGCCTCCGGTGTGGGCTAGCGGGGGGCCCTACCCTAGGGATGAGCAGTTCTTC. Filled out from reference TRBV12-5 and TRBJ2-1, the complete variable domain reads DARVTQTPRHKVTEMGQEVTMRCQPILGHNTVFWYRQTMMQGLELLAYFRNRAPLDDSGMPKDRFSAEMPDATLATLKIQPSEPRDSAVYFCASGLPPVWASGGPYPRDEQFFGPGTRLTVL.

The rearrangement joins TRBV28 to TRBJ2-5, with TRBD2 matching 10 bases. The CDR3 totals 18 residues. V lost 6 bases and J lost 5; bases outside the gene matches: 18. CDR1 and CDR2 from the germline V gene are MDHEN and SYDVKM. This chain's CDR3 is CASSSAPGLATTRETQYF. The CDR3 DNA sequence: TGTGCCAGCAGCTCCGCGCCGGGACTAGCGACTACGAGGGAGACCCAGTACTTC. Based on the CDR3 plus reference TRBV28 and TRBJ2-5, the full variable domain is DVKVTQSSRYLVKRTGEKVFLECVQDMDHENMFWYRQDPGLGLRLIYFSYDVKMKEKGDIPEGYSVSREKKERFSLILESASTNQTSMYLCASSSAPGLATTRETQYFGPGTRLLVL.

The V and J genes are TRBV7-9 and TRBJ2-7, with 10 bases lining up with TRBD2. The germline CDR1 and CDR2 sequences are SEHNR and FQNEAQ (reference sequence). The CDR3 runs 15 residues. Trimming removed 3 bases from V and 10 bases from J; junction bases left unmatched: 12. CDR3 bases: TGTGCCAGCAGCTTTTCGGCAGCGGGGGGGCCGGATCAGTACTTC. As protein: CASSFSAAGGPDQYF.

The V call is TRBV10-3, the J call TRBJ2-1, with 11 bases matching TRBD2. CDR3 length equals 14 residues. Trimming took 6 bases from V and 8 from J; bases not matched to a gene: 6. Looked up from germline, CDR1 is ENHRY and CDR2 is SYGVKD. CDR3 region: CAIRVSGGGDEQFF. CDR3 nucleotides: TGTGCCATCAGAGTTAGCGGGGGGGGCGATGAGCAGTTCTTC.

The V call is TRBV6-5, the J call TRBJ1-5; perhaps TRBD1 as D (5 bases). There are 13 residues in the CDR3. Germline CDR1 reads MNHEY; CDR2 reads SVGAGI. V was shortened by 6 bases and J by 7 bases, with 13 bases between the two germline ends. CDR3 residues: CASRGQGRQPQHF. The CDR3 DNA follows: TGTGCCAGCAGGGGGCAGGGTAGACAGCCCCAGCATTTT.

Remarks on this clone: The junction does not match germline at one end; this may be a read error. V is TRBV23-1 and J is TRBJ2-4; D is undetermined. TRBV23-1 is an ORF for which the function is uncertain. This CDR3 has 14 amino acids. CDR3 loop: CASSQCQARNIQYF. CDR3 DNA: TGCGCCAGCAGTCAATGTCAGGCCAGAAACATTCAGTACTTC.

The chain is built from TRBV6-5 and TRBJ2-3; tentative D call: TRBD2 (7 bases). The V end lost 0 bases, the J end lost 2 bases, and 12 bases lay between the germline ends. This CDR3 contains 16 residues. CDR1 is MNHEY, CDR2 SVGAGI, per germline. CDR3 nucleotide sequence: TGTGCCAGCAGTTACTCATCGCGGGGGCTCACAGATACGCAGTATTTT. Residues: CASSYSSRGLTDTQYF.

The chain has TRBV12-3 or TRBV12-4 and TRBJ2-5; no definite D call. This CDR3 is 12 amino acids long. V was cut by 1 base and J by 3 bases, with 3 bases left in between. CDR3 in DNA: TGTGCCAGCAGTTTAGGTAAAGAGACCCAGTACTTC. The encoded protein is CASSLGKETQYF.

This clone has a handful of counts. The chain couples TRBV12-3 or TRBV12-4 to TRBJ2-7; 9 nucleotides agree with TRBD1. The CDR3 runs 13 residues. The J segment lost 5 bases and the V segment lost 3 bases, leaving 2 bases of the junction unmatched. CDR3 region: CASSLGQGHEQYF. For the CDR3, the DNA is TGTGCCAGCAGTTTGGGACAGGGTCACGAGCAGTACTTC.

V and J are TRBV6-5 and TRBJ2-1; 7 positions agree with TRBD2. The CDR3 is 14 amino acids. Germline V gene sequence: CDR1 MNHEY, CDR2 SVGAGI. V trimming: 6 bases; J trimming: 3 bases; junction bases outside the gene matches: 5. The CDR3 sequence is CASRGRGVYNEQFF. The CDR3 DNA reads TGTGCCAGCAGGGGCCGGGGGGTCTACAATGAGCAGTTCTTC.